This record concerns one TCR beta chain sequence. Deletions cut 2 bases from V and 4 bases from J, with 15 bases between. Germline V CDR1 and CDR2: SGHDT, YYEEEE. CDR3 length equals 15 residues. Participants had their cohort set by participant-reported clinical history. This sample is part of a study of blood T cell repertoires in COVID-19. Study details: Researchers got acute and convalescent COVID-19 samples from the United States, Italy and Spain. PBMCs, B-cell-depleted T cells, or T cells were the source of the cDNA or gDNA that made up the material.

This table comes from immunoSEQ multiplex PCR, and its TCRdb copy is limited to in-frame clones, with some not included. The repertoire holds a few hundred thousand clones, with around 85% as singletons. This clonotype originated in a young man who had recovered from COVID-19. The sequenced sample was PBMCs or T cells enriched from blood (not recorded which). This chain uses TRBV5-6 with TRBJ1-2; TRBD1 is a possible D gene (5 bases). As DNA, the CDR3 is TGTGCCAGCAGCTTAGGGGAGGCTGGGGTCTATGGCTACACCTTC. This codes for CASSLGEAGVYGYTF.